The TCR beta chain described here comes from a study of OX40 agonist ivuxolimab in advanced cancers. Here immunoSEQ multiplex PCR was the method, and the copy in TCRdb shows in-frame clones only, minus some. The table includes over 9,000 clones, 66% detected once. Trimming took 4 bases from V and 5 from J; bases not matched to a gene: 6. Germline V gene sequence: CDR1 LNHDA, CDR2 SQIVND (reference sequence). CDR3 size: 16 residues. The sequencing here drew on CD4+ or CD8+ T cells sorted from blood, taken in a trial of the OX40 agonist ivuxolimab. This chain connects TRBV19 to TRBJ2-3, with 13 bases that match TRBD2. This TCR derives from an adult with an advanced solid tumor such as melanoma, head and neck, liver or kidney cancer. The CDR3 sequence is CASSTQLAGGGDTQYF. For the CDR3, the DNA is TGTGCCAGTAGTACCCAACTAGCGGGAGGGGGAGATACGCAGTATTTT.